These 32 T cell receptor beta chains share one sample of origin, sequenced in a study of T cells in Graves' hyperthyroidism and ophthalmopathy. Template material for amplifying TCR beta CDR3 regions consisted of RNA transcripts. First-round RT-PCR with HTBI primers amplified the TCR CDR3 region. TCRdb recomputed calls from the multiplex PCR reads with MiXCR, one row per CDR3 protein. Seen here are around 100,000 distinct CDR3 sequences, approximately 48% observed once, and the top ten hold approximately 25%. The material sequenced was blood. Source of these receptors: a man aged 35-49 years with Graves' hyperthyroidism.

As concerns this clonotype: The junction does not match germline at one end; this may be a read error. The J gene is TRBJ1-6, the V gene TRBV29-1, with D possibly being TRBD1 (6 bases). Germline CDR1 reads SQVTM; CDR2 reads ANQGSEA. This CDR3 comprises 15 residues. In DNA form, the CDR3 reads TGCAGCGTGGGGGGGGCGGGAGCTTATAATTCACCCCTCCACTTC. Protein sequence: CSVGGAGAYNSPLHF. Variable domain in full (rest from reference TRBV29-1 and TRBJ1-6): SAVISQKPSRDICQRGTSLTIQCQVDSQVTMMFWYRQQPGQSLTLIATANQGSEATYESGFVIDKFPISRPNLTFSTLTVSNMSPEDSSIYLCSVGGAGAYNSPLHFGNGTRLTVT.

This clonotype was counted ten times or more. The chain links TRBV5-5 to TRBJ1-5; 10 bases agree with TRBD1. The V gene's germline CDR1 is SGHKS and CDR2 YYEKEE (reference sequence). This CDR3 is 15 amino acids long. V shed 4 bases and J 1 base; nucleotides not matched to a gene: 2. CDR3: CASSGGQGSNQPQHF. As DNA, the CDR3 is TGTGCCAGCAGCGGGGGACAGGGGAGCAATCAGCCCCAGCATTTT.

With respect to this clonotype: The junction departs from the called germline gene at one end, perhaps through a read error. This chain uses TRBV19 with TRBJ2-1; D remains unclear. Germline assignment: CDR1 LNHDA and CDR2 SQIVND (reference sequence). The CDR3 is made up of 14 amino acids. The CDR3 DNA reads as TGTGCCAGTAGTTATGCGTTGATGGGCAATGAGCAGTTATTC. Its translation is CASSYALMGNEQLF.

This clonotype was recorded a few times. Since a much larger clone is just one base distant, this may be a read error. The rearrangement joins TRBV20-1 to TRBJ2-3; D is unresolved. Germline V gene data show CDR1 as DFQATT and CDR2 as SNEGSKA (reference sequence). The CDR3 has 14 amino acids. V lost 1 base, J lost 5 bases, and 13 bases lay in between. CDR3 nucleotides: TGCAGTGCTAGAGGTTTGGCTATGGGAGATACGCAGTATTTT. Protein product: CSARGLAMGDTQYF.

V gene TRBV24-1 combines with J gene TRBJ1-2; D unclear. In germline, CDR1 is KGHDR, CDR2 SFDVKD. V dropped 6 bases and J dropped 0 bases, with 13 bases sitting between them. The CDR3 sequence is 15 residues long. The CDR3, as DNA: TGTGCCACCAGTCTCTCCGGGGTATCTAACTATGGCTACACCTTC. It encodes CATSLSGVSNYGYTF.

The table lists this clonotype with many counts. This chain connects TRBV12-3 or TRBV12-4 to TRBJ1-4; D may be TRBD1 (5 bases). The V end lost 6 bases, the J end lost 7 bases, and 15 bases lay between the germline ends. There are 14 residues in the CDR3. DNA for the CDR3: TGTGCCAGCAGCCTGAGGGGCGCGAGTGAAAAACTGTTTTTT. Its translation: CASSLRGASEKLFF.

The chain's CDR3 is CSVEANGVGQPQHF. The CDR3 region has the DNA TGCAGCGTTGAGGCCAACGGGGTCGGTCAGCCCCAGCATTTT. J is TRBJ1-5 and V is TRBV29-1; no firm D call. The CDR3 sequence is 14 residues long. Between the trimmed V and J ends, which lost 3 bases and 6 bases, there was a span of 15 bases. Germline CDR1 SQVTM, CDR2 ANQGSEA.

The chain combines TRBV19 with TRBJ2-7, with 8 bases lining up with TRBD1. The junction had 12 bases not matched to a gene; V was cut back by 3 bases and J by 2 bases. The CDR3 sequence is 17 residues long. In germline, CDR1 is LNHDA, CDR2 SQIVND (reference sequence). The CDR3 DNA reads TGTGCCAGTAGTATTCGTGTGGACAGGGAGTTACCCTACGAGCAGTACTTC. Its translation: CASSIRVDRELPYEQYF.

This clonotype was detected ten times or more. The rearrangement uses TRBV7-2 and TRBJ1-5, with D possibly being TRBD1 (5 bases). CDR3 length: 16 amino acids. In germline, CDR1 is SGHTA, CDR2 FQGNSA. V was clipped by 5 bases and J by 3 bases, with 17 bases between them. The CDR3 loop is CASSKTGTEVNQPQHF. The DNA of the CDR3 is TGTGCCAGCAGCAAAACCGGGACCGAAGTCAATCAGCCCCAGCATTTT.

The chain joins TRBV2 to TRBJ2-3; D gene uncertain. Between the trimmed V and J ends, which lost 0 bases and 10 bases, there was a span of 2 bases. This CDR3 is 10 amino acids long. Germline loops: CDR1 SNHLY, CDR2 FYNNEI. The CDR3 region is CASSEAPQYF. CDR3 nucleotides: TGTGCCAGCAGTGAAGCGCCGCAGTATTTT.

This clonotype was counted at least ten times. The V and J genes are TRBV6-5 and TRBJ2-7; TRBD2 matches 10 bases. Per the germline V gene, CDR1 is MNHEY and CDR2 is SVGAGI. The CDR3 consists of 14 residues. V was clipped by 6 bases and J by 4 bases; unmatched bases: 6. As DNA, the CDR3 is TGTGCCAGCAGCTTGACTAGCGGGCATTACGAGCAGTACTTC. It yields the protein CASSLTSGHYEQYF.

This clonotype was seen ten or more times. The gene calls are TRBV19 and TRBJ1-2, with 7 positions matching TRBD1. Germline V lookup: CDR1 LNHDA, CDR2 SQIVND (reference sequence). The length of the CDR3 is 14 residues. V gave up 3 bases and J gave up 6 bases; unmatched junction bases: 7. DNA of the CDR3: TGTGCCAGTAGTATCGACAGGGCACGGGATGGCTACACCTTC. Residues: CASSIDRARDGYTF.

This clonotype occurred many times. The rearrangement links TRBV4-2 to TRBJ2-5; D is ambiguous. The germline V gene encodes CDR1 LGHNA and CDR2 YNFKEQ. Deletions cut 0 bases from V and 2 bases from J, with 10 bases between. This CDR3 is built from 15 residues. This chain's CDR3 is CASSQDVHFQETQYF. Here the CDR3 DNA reads TGTGCCAGCAGCCAAGATGTTCATTTTCAAGAGACCCAGTACTTC.

This CDR3 reads CASVWAGGNEQYF. CDR3 nucleotides: TGTGCCAGCGTGTGGGCAGGGGGGAATGAGCAGTATTTT. This sequence joins TRBV7-9 and TRBJ2-3; the D gene is possibly TRBD1 (7 bases). CDR3 length: 13 amino acids. V lost 8 bases and J 11 bases, leaving 20 bases between the germline ends. Germline CDR1 reads SEHNR; CDR2 reads FQNEAQ (reference sequence).

The table lists this clonotype with many counts. The gene calls are TRBV7-2 and TRBJ1-2, with D perhaps TRBD1 (6 bases). Germline values: CDR1 SGHTA, CDR2 FQGNSA. V was cut by 5 bases and J by 0 bases, with 7 bases left in between. The CDR3 is made up of 13 amino acids. CDR3 sequence reads: CASSRDTNYGYTF. In nucleotides, the CDR3 is TGTGCCAGCAGCCGGGACACTAACTATGGCTACACCTTC.

To note about this clonotype: This could be a read error, since a much larger clone is one nucleotide away. The chain combines TRBV6-5 with TRBJ2-7; either TRBD1 or TRBD2 may fit D (5 bases each). Germline CDR1 is MNHEY and CDR2 is SVGAGI. CDR3 length: 16 amino acids. CDR3 in amino acids: CACSSGSFEGIYEQYF. CDR3 nucleotides: TGTGCCTGCAGTTCCGGATCGTTCGAGGGGATTTACGAGCAGTACTTC.

The rearrangement uses TRBV7-3 and TRBJ2-7; 7 nucleotides match TRBD1. After removal of 11 bases from V and 3 bases from J, the junction contained 7 bases not matched to a gene. This CDR3 is 12 amino acids long. Per germline, CDR1 SGHTA and CDR2 FQGTGA. The CDR3 loop reads CALQGPGYEQYF. CDR3 sequence (DNA): TGTGCCTTACAGGGGCCTGGCTACGAGCAGTACTTC.

V gene TRBV7-4 combines with J gene TRBJ2-1; 11 nucleotides agree with TRBD1. The V gene's germline CDR1 is SGHVT and CDR2 SQSDAQ. Trimming cost V 3 bases and J 0 bases; bases outside gene matches: 1. The CDR3 contains 16 residues. The DNA of the CDR3 is TGTGCCAGCAGCTTTGGGACAGGGGGCTCCTACAATGAGCAGTTCTTC. This sequence encodes CASSFGTGGSYNEQFF. Supplemented by reference TRBV7-4 and TRBJ2-1, the full variable domain reads GAGVSQSPRYKVAKRGRDVALRCDSISGHVTLYWYRQTLGQGSEVLTYSQSDAQRDKSGRPSGRFSAERPERSVSTLKIQRTEQGDSAVYLCASSFGTGGSYNEQFFGPGTRLTVL.

This clonotype came up a few times. Possible read error: a much larger clone is one base away. This chain links TRBV5-4 with TRBJ2-1, with TRBD2 identical over 14 bases. Unmatched junction bases numbered 5, after V lost 4 bases and J lost 14 bases. CDR1 is SGHNT and CDR2 is YYREEE in the germline V gene (reference sequence). This CDR3 is 13 amino acids long. The CDR3 DNA is TGTGCCAGCAGCCGACTAGCGGGAGGGCAAAAGTTCTTC. Its protein is CASSRLAGGQKFF.

CDR3 sequence (DNA): TGCAGTGTCCTAACCCCTAGCGGACGCAAGGAGCAGTTCTTC. Translation: CSVLTPSGRKEQFF. This chain connects TRBV20-1 to TRBJ2-1, with 7 bases that match TRBD2. CDR1 is DFQATT and CDR2 is SNEGSKA in the germline V gene (reference sequence). With V trimmed by 7 bases and J by 10 bases, 16 bases remained unmatched. CDR3 length: 14 amino acids.

This clonotype was seen at least ten times. The J gene is TRBJ2-3, the V gene TRBV6-6; 7 bases are shared with TRBD2. The V gene end was trimmed by 6 bases and the J gene end by 6 bases; junction bases not matched to a gene: 9. The CDR3 consists of 14 residues. Germline V gives CDR1 MNHNY, CDR2 SVGAGI (reference sequence). The CDR3 DNA reads as TGTGCCAGCAGGAGGACTAGGTCGGAGGATACGCAGTATTTT. It is translated as CASRRTRSEDTQYF.

The chain joins TRBV7-9 to TRBJ1-2; the D is unclear. The CDR3 is made up of 15 amino acids. V was shortened by 2 bases and J by 6 bases, with 16 bases between the two germline ends. Germline values: CDR1 SEHNR, CDR2 FQNEAQ (reference sequence). As DNA, the CDR3 is TGTGCCAGCAGCTTACCCCTCCGCGAAACGGATGGCTACACCTTC. Its protein product is CASSLPLRETDGYTF.

This clonotype was found many times. V gene TRBV9 combines with J gene TRBJ1-4; TRBD1 matches 12 bases. V lost 3 bases, J lost 8 bases, and 5 bases stayed unmatched. This CDR3 region has 15 residues. CDR1 and CDR2 (germline): SGDLS, YYNGEE. This CDR3 reads CASSARGTGGEKLFF. The CDR3 coding sequence is TGTGCCAGCAGCGCCCGAGGGACAGGGGGCGAAAAACTGTTTTTT. The complete variable domain, with remaining parts taken from reference TRBV9 and TRBJ1-4, reads DSGVTQTPKHLITATGQRVTLRCSPRSGDLSVYWYQQSLDQGLQFLIQYYNGEERAKGNILERFSAQQFPDLHSELNLSSLELGDSALYFCASSARGTGGEKLFFGSGTQLSVL.

This clonotype was seen ten or more times. This rearrangement joins TRBV6-5 to TRBJ1-1, with D perhaps TRBD1 (6 bases). Trimming cost V 6 bases and J 2 bases, with 16 bases left between them. Per the germline V gene, CDR1 is MNHEY and CDR2 is SVGAGI. This CDR3 has 15 residues. CDR3 bases: TGTGCCAGCAGCTACCGGGACACCTTTAACACTGAAGCTTTCTTT. Residues: CASSYRDTFNTEAFF.

This clonotype was seen at least ten times. The gene calls are TRBV13 and TRBJ2-7, with 13 positions matching TRBD2. The CDR3 loop spans 18 amino acids. Looked up from germline, CDR1 is PRHDT and CDR2 is FYEKMQ (reference sequence). The V and J ends lost 5 bases and 2 bases, in that order; junction bases with no gene match: 12. The CDR3 DNA reads as TGTGCCAGCAGCCCCGGACTAGCGGGAGCCCGGGGGACCTACGAGCAGTACTTC. Encoded protein: CASSPGLAGARGTYEQYF.

This clonotype has ten or more counts. The V and J genes are TRBV5-6 and TRBJ2-3, with a tentative D call TRBD2 (6 bases). V lost 2 bases and J lost 6, with 19 bases in between. CDR3 length: 16 amino acids. The germline V gene has CDR1 SGHDT and CDR2 YYEEEE. The CDR3 here is CASSFGPAGTLDTQYF. The CDR3 coding sequence is TGTGCCAGCAGCTTCGGTCCCGCGGGAACGTTGGATACGCAGTATTTT.

This clonotype was counted at least ten times. The chain joins TRBV2 to TRBJ2-1; D may correspond to TRBD1 or TRBD2 (6 bases each). Germline V CDR1 and CDR2: SNHLY, FYNNEI. V was clipped by 4 bases and J by 0 bases, with 13 bases between them. The CDR3 totals 16 residues. CDR3 DNA: TGTGCCAGCAGTGCGAGGGGGGCAAGCTCCTACAATGAGCAGTTCTTC. This gives the protein CASSARGASSYNEQFF.

This clonotype showed up many times. The genes are TRBV6-2 or TRBV6-3 and TRBJ2-3, with TRBD2 identical over 8 bases. CDR3 length: 16 residues. Trimming cost V 5 bases and J 6 bases; bases outside gene matches: 13. Germline CDR1 is MNHEY and CDR2 is SVGEGT. DNA of the CDR3: TGTGCCAGCAGTACGTTCGGGGGGGCCGGAGCCGATACGCAGTATTTT. This sequence encodes CASSTFGGAGADTQYF.

With respect to this clonotype: This is likely a read error, given that the CDR3 carries no conserved phenylalanine or tryptophan at its end. The rearrangement uses TRBV7-7 and TRBJ1-1; 9 bases align to TRBD1. CDR3 size: 16 residues. CDR1 and CDR2 from the germline V gene are SSHAT and FNYEAQ (reference sequence). V trimming: 8 bases; J trimming: 5 bases; junction bases outside the gene matches: 15. CDR3 region: CASGTGKVGGRTEAFC. As DNA, the CDR3 is TGTGCCAGCGGGACAGGGAAAGTGGGGGGGAGGACTGAAGCTTTCTGT.

This clonotype was seen many times. V gene TRBV20-1 combines with J gene TRBJ2-1; TRBD2 might be the D (5 bases). V was pared by 3 bases and J by 6 bases, with 21 bases between. CDR1 and CDR2 (germline): DFQATT, SNEGSKA (reference sequence). The length of the CDR3 is 16 residues. CDR3 in DNA: TGCAGTGCTAGGGGCGGGTTTGTCCCCGGACGCAATGAGCAGTTCTTC. It yields the protein CSARGGFVPGRNEQFF.

The table lists this clonotype with many counts. The chain uses TRBV3-1 and TRBJ1-1, with unresolved D. Trimming took off 1 base at V and 3 bases at J, with 6 bases between the two ends. The CDR3 contains 13 residues. The germline gives CDR1 LGHDT, CDR2 YNNKEL (reference sequence). CDR3 amino acids: CASSQGQYTEAFF. For the CDR3, the DNA is TGTGCCAGCAGCCAAGGGCAGTACACTGAAGCTTTCTTT.

The chain recombines TRBV6-4 with TRBJ1-3, with 7 bases fitting TRBD1. This CDR3 has 18 residues. Germline CDR1 and CDR2: MRHNA and SNTAGT. The ends lost 2 bases at V and 0 bases at J; junction bases unmatched: 10. The CDR3 loop reads CASSDVVTGQSSGNTIYF. The CDR3 region has the DNA TGTGCCAGCAGTGACGTTGTGACAGGGCAGAGCTCTGGAAACACCATATATTTT.